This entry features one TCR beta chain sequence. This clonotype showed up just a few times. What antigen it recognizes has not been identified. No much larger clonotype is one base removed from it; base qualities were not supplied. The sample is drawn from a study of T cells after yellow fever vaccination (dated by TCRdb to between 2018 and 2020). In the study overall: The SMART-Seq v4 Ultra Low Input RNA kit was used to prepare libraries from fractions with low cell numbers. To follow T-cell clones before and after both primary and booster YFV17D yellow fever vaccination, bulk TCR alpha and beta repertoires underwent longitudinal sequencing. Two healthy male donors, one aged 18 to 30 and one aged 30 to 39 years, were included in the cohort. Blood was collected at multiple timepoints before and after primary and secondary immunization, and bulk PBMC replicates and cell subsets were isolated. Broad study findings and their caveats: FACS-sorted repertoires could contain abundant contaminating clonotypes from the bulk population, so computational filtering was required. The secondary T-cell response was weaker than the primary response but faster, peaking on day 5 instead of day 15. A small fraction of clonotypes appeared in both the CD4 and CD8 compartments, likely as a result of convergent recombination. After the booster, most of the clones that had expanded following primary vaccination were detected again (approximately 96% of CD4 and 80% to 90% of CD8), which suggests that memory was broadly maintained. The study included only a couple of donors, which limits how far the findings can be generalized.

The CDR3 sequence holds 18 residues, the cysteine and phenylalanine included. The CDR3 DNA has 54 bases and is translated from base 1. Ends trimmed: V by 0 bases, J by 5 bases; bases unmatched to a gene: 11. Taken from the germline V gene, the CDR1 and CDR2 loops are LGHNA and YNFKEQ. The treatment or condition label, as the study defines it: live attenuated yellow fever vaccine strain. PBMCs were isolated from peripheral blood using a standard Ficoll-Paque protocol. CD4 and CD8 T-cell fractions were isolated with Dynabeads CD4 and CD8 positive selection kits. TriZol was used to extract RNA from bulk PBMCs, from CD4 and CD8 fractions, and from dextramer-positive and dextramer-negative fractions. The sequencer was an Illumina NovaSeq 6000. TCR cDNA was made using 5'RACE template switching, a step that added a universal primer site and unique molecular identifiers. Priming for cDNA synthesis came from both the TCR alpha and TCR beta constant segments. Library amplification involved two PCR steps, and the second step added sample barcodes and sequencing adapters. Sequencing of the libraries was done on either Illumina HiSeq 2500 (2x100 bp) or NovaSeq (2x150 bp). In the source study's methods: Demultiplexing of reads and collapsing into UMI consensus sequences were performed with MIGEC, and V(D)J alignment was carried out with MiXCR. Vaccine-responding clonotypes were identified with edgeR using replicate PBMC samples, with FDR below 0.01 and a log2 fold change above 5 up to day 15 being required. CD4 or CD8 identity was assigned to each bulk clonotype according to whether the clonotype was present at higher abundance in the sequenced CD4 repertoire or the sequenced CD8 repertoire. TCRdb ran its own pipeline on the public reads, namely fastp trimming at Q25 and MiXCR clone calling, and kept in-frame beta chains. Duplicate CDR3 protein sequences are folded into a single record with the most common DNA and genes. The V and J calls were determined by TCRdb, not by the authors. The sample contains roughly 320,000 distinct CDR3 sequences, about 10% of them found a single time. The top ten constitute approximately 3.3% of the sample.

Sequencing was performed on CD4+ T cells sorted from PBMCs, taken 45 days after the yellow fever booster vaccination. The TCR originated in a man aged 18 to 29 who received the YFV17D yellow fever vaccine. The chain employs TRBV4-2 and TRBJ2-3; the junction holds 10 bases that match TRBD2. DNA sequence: TGTGCCAGCAGCCAAGATCCCCCCCCGCTAGCGGGGGAAGATACGCAGTATTTT. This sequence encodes CASSQDPPPLAGEDTQYF.